This TCR beta chain originates from a study of OX40 agonist ivuxolimab in advanced cancers. Study findings and constraints: Among T cells, CD8+ cells averaged more expanded clones than CD4+ cells.

Comments on this clone: Its antigen is as yet unknown.

This CDR3 region has 13 residues. Germline V lookup: CDR1 SGHDT, CDR2 YYEEEE. The V end was cut by 4 bases, the J end by 4 bases, with 11 bases between. TCRdb's table, derived via immunoSEQ multiplex PCR, lists solely in-frame clones and lacks some. Of approximately 100,000 clones detected, about nine tenths appear once; the ten largest clones hold 0.31%. Sequences were derived from CD4+ or CD8+ T cells sorted from blood, sampled in a trial of the OX40 agonist ivuxolimab. The receptor was isolated from an adult with an advanced solid tumor such as melanoma, head and neck, liver or kidney cancer. V usage is TRBV5-6 and J usage is TRBJ1-1, with TRBD1 as a possible D gene (5 bases). The DNA for the CDR3 is TGTGCCAGCAGCCAGCAGGGTGTCACTGAAGCTTTCTTT. It specifies CASSQQGVTEAFF. Supplemented by reference TRBV5-6 and TRBJ1-1, the full variable domain reads DAGVTQSPTHLIKTRGQQVTLRCSPKSGHDTVSWYQQALGQGPQFIFQYYEEEERQRGNFPDRFSGHQFPNYSSELNVNALLLGDSALYLCASSQQGVTEAFFGQGTRLTVV.